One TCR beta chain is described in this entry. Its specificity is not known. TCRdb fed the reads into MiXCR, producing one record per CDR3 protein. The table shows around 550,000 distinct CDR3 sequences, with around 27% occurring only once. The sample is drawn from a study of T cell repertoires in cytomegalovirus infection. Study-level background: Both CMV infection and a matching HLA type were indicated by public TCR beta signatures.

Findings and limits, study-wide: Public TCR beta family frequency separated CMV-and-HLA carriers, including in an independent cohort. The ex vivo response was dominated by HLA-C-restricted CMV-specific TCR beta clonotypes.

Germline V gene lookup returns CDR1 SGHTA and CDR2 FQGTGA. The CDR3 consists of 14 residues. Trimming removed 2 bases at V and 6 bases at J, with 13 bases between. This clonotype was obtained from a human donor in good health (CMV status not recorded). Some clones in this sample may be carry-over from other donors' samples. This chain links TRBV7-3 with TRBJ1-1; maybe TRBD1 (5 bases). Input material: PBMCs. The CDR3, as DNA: TGTGCCAGCAGCTTACCATCACGGGACTCTGAAGCTTTCTTT. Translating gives CASSLPSRDSEAFF.